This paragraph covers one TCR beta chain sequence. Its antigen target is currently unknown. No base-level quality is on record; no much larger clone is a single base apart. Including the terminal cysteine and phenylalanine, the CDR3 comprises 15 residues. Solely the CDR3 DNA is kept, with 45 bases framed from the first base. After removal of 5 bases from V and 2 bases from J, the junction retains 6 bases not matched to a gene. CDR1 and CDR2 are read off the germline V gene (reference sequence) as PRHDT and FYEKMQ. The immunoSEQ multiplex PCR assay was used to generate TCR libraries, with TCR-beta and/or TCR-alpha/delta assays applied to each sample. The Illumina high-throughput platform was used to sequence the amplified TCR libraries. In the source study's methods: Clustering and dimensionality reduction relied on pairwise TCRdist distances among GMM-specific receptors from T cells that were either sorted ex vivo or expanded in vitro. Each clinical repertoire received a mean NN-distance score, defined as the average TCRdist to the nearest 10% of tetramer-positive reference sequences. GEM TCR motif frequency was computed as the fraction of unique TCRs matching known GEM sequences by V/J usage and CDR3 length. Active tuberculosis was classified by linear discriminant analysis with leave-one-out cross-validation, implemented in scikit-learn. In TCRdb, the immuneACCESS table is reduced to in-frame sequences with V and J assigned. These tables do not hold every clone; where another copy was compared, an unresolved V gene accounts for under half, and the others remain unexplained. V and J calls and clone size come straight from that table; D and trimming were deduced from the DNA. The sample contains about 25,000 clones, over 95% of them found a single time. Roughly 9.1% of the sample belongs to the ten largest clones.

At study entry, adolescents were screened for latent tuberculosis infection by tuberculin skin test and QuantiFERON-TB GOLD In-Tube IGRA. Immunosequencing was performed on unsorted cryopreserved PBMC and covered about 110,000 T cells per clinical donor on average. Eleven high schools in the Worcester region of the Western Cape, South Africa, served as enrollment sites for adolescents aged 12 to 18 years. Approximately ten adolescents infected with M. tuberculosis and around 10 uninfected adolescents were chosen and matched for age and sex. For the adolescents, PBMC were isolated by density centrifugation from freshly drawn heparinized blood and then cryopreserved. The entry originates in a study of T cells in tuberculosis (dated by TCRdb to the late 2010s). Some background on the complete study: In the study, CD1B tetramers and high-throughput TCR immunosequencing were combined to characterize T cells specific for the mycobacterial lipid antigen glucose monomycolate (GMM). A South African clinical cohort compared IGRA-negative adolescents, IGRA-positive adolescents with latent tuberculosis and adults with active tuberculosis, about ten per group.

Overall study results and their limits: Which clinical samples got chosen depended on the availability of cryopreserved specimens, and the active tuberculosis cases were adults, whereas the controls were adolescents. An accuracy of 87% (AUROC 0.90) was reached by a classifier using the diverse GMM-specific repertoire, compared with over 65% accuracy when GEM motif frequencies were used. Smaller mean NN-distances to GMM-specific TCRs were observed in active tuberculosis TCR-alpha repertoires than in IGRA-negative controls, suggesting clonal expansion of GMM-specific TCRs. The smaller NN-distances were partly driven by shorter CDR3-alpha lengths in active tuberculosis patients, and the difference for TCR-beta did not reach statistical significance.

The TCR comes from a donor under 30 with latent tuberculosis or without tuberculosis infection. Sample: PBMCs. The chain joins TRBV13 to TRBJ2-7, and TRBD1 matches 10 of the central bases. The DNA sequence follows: TGTGCCAGCAGCGCCGACAGGGGGCTACCCTACGAGCAGTACTTC. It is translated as CASSADRGLPYEQYF.